These 20 T cell receptor beta chains were sequenced from one sample in a study of blood T cell repertoires in COVID-19 (dated by TCRdb to 2018 to 2020). Libraries were constructed by the immunoSEQ multiplex PCR assay. TCRdb obtained this table from immuneACCESS and retained in-frame rearrangements with V and J assigned. These tables miss some clones; where compared with another copy, unresolved V genes account for less than half of the shortfall, and the remainder is unexplained. This sample comprises more than 100,000 clones, nearly 85% of them detected only once. The ten largest clonotypes hold approximately 12% of the sample. Sample: peripheral blood. These receptors were obtained from a human donor in a cohort sampled during active or convalescent COVID-19.

V and J are TRBV5-1 and TRBJ1-1, with unresolved D. The CDR3 runs to 14 residues. Germline CDR1 reads SGHRS; CDR2 reads YFSETQ. V was shortened by 0 bases and J by 0 bases, with 6 bases between the two germline ends. This CDR3 is CASSLGSVNTEAFF. CDR3 coding DNA: TGCGCCAGCAGCTTGGGGTCAGTGAACACTGAAGCTTTCTTT.

The chain links TRBV24-1 to TRBJ2-7; TRBD2 matches 7 bases. Germline V gene sequence: CDR1 KGHDR, CDR2 SFDVKD. CDR3 size: 15 residues. With 3 bases clipped from V and 0 bases from J, the junction kept 4 bases outside the gene matches. CDR3 in DNA: TGTGCCACCAGTGATGGGAGGGGAACCTCCTACGAGCAGTACTTC. Its protein product is CATSDGRGTSYEQYF.

This clone appeared once. V and J are TRBV12-3 or TRBV12-4 and TRBJ2-1; the match to TRBD2 covers 12 bases. This CDR3 is built from 13 residues. With V trimmed by 5 bases and J by 10 bases, 3 bases remained unmatched. CDR3 sequence (DNA): TGTGCCAGCAGTAGACTAGCGGGGGCCGAGCAGTTCTTC. It specifies CASSRLAGAEQFF.

CDR3 region: CASSADTDYGYTF. CDR3 DNA: TGTGCCAGCAGCGCAGACACAGACTATGGCTACACCTTC. This sequence joins TRBV9 and TRBJ1-2; no reliable D call. V shed 3 bases and J shed 3 bases, with 9 bases lying between them. Germline values: CDR1 SGDLS, CDR2 YYNGEE. The CDR3 length is 13 residues. The whole variable domain, remainder taken from reference TRBV9 and TRBJ1-2, is DSGVTQTPKHLITATGQRVTLRCSPRSGDLSVYWYQQSLDQGLQFLIQYYNGEERAKGNILERFSAQQFPDLHSELNLSSLELGDSALYFCASSADTDYGYTFGSGTRLTVV.

The chain recombines TRBV3-1 (or the pseudogene TRBV3-2) with TRBJ1-2; a weak D match, TRBD1 (5 bases). Germline values: CDR1 LGHDT, CDR2 YNNKEL (reference sequence). The V end was cut by 4 bases, the J end by 8 bases, with 17 bases between. The CDR3 is 14 amino acids. Here the CDR3 reads CASSLRDSLAGYTF. CDR3 in DNA: TGTGCCAGCAGCCTACGGGACTCCCTTGCGGGCTACACCTTC.

V gene TRBV12-5 combines with J gene TRBJ2-3; 7 bases match TRBD2. V was clipped by 5 bases and J by 10 bases; unmatched bases: 21. Per germline, CDR1 LGHNT and CDR2 FRNRAP. The CDR3 loop spans 17 amino acids. The CDR3 bases are TGTGCTAGTGGTCCCCCCTGGGGGAGGGGTCTCTTTGAATCGCAGTATTTT. Its translation is CASGPPWGRGLFESQYF.

The rearrangement links TRBV7-9 to TRBJ2-7; 10 bases align to TRBD1. Per the germline V gene, CDR1 is SEHNR and CDR2 is FQNEAQ (reference sequence). The CDR3 extends over 14 amino acids. V was pared by 5 bases and J by 4 bases, with 5 bases of the junction left unmatched. This CDR3 reads CASSPGQGRYEQYF. The CDR3 coding sequence is TGTGCCAGCAGCCCGGGACAGGGGAGGTACGAGCAGTACTTC.

The V gene is TRBV11-2, the J gene TRBJ1-4; TRBD1 matches 7 bases. With V trimmed by 5 bases and J by 4 bases, 7 bases remained unmatched. The CDR3 is 15 residues long. Germline CDR1 and CDR2: SGHAT and FQNNGV. The chain's CDR3 is CASSLRQGGNEKLFF. In nucleotides, the CDR3 is TGTGCCAGCAGCCTTCGACAGGGCGGTAATGAAAAACTGTTTTTT. Supplemented by reference TRBV11-2 and TRBJ1-4, the full variable domain reads EAGVAQSPRYKIIEKRQSVAFWCNPISGHATLYWYQQILGQGPKLLIQFQNNGVVDDSQLPKDRFSAERLKGVDSTLKIQPAKLEDSAVYLCASSLRQGGNEKLFFGSGTQLSVL.

The chain carries TRBV5-6 and TRBJ1-1; D remains ambiguous. The CDR3 spans 15 residues. Germline V gene data show CDR1 as SGHDT and CDR2 as YYEEEE. V dropped 4 bases and J dropped 0 bases, with 13 bases sitting between them. CDR3 sequence (DNA): TGTGCCAGCAGCCTAGGAGGAGGGATGAACACTGAAGCTTTCTTT. Protein product: CASSLGGGMNTEAFF.

This clone occurred once. This sequence joins TRBV27 and TRBJ2-7; 11 bases are a match to TRBD1. The CDR3 extends over 14 amino acids. J was trimmed by 6 bases and V by 6 bases; bases with no gene match: 7. CDR1 is MNHEY and CDR2 is SMNVEV in the germline V gene (reference sequence). The CDR3 DNA follows: TGTGCCAGCAGCCAGGACAGGGGGCTTAGCGAGCAGTACTTC. Encoded protein: CASSQDRGLSEQYF.

V is TRBV27 and J is TRBJ1-6, with 12 positions matching TRBD1. Unmatched junction bases numbered 11, after V lost 5 bases and J lost 6 bases. The germline V gene encodes CDR1 MNHEY and CDR2 SMNVEV (reference sequence). The CDR3 length is 18 residues. This CDR3 reads CASSGGWDRGLGNSPLHF. CDR3 coding DNA: TGTGCCAGCAGTGGAGGTTGGGACAGGGGGCTGGGTAATTCACCCCTCCACTTT.

On this clone: An end of the junction does not agree with germline; a read error may underlie this. Additional DNA sequences in this sample encode the identical CDR3. This chain uses TRBV5-1 with TRBJ1-2; TRBD1 is a possible D gene (6 bases). Germline CDR1 SGHRS, CDR2 YFSETQ. The CDR3 has 16 amino acids. In nucleotides, the CDR3 is TGCGCCAGCAGCCGCGAAGGGGGGGCGCATAGCTATGGCTACACTTTC. As protein: CASSREGGAHSYGYTF.

This chain links TRBV27 with TRBJ1-1; D not resolved. The V gene lost 6 bases and the J gene lost 9 bases, with 17 bases spanning the gap. The CDR3 is 13 amino acids. Germline-derived CDR1 and CDR2 are MNHEY and SMNVEV (reference sequence). CDR3 amino acids: CASSPRSLAKAFF. In nucleotides, the CDR3 is TGTGCCAGCAGCCCCAGATCGCTCGCCAAAGCTTTCTTT.

This clone was recorded at least ten times. The chain has TRBV21-1 and TRBJ1-6; the table gives TRBD1 as D, unverified against the DNA. TRBV21-1 is assigned pseudogene status. This CDR3 has 14 residues. CDR3 sequence (DNA): TGTGCCAGCAGGGCGACAGAGAATAATTCACCCCTCCACTTT. Translation: CASRATENNSPLHF.

The chain uses TRBV11-2 and TRBJ1-2, with 7 bases lining up with TRBD1. The CDR3 consists of 18 residues. The V segment lost 2 bases and the J segment 0 bases; nucleotides outside the gene matches: 12. Germline V gene data show CDR1 as SGHAT and CDR2 as FQNNGV. The CDR3 region has the DNA TGTGCCAGCAGCTTACGAAGAAATAGTGGACAGGCTAACTATGGCTACACCTTC. Amino acids: CASSLRRNSGQANYGYTF.

This clone was found once. CDR3 coding DNA: TGTGCCAGCAGCTCCCTAGAGACCCAGTACTTC. Amino acid sequence: CASSSLETQYF. This rearrangement joins TRBV7-2 to TRBJ2-5; D call uncertain. V lost 4 bases to trimming and J lost 4 bases, with 4 bases between them. The CDR3 extends over 11 amino acids. Germline assignment: CDR1 SGHTA and CDR2 FQGNSA.

V and J are TRBV5-1 and TRBJ1-6; maybe TRBD1 (5 bases). The CDR3 spans 15 residues. Trimming took off 4 bases at V and 0 bases at J, with 8 bases between the two ends. Germline V CDR1 and CDR2: SGHRS, YFSETQ. The CDR3: CASSQGGSYNSPLHF. CDR3 bases: TGCGCCAGCAGCCAGGGTGGCTCCTATAATTCACCCCTCCACTTT.

V and J are TRBV15 and TRBJ1-2; 7 bases are a match to TRBD1. V shed 0 bases, J shed 7 bases, and the junction held 2 bases outside the gene matches. CDR1 LNHNV and CDR2 YYDKDF come from the germline V gene (reference sequence). This CDR3 comprises 13 residues. The CDR3 sequence is CATSRDGTAGYTF. In DNA, the CDR3 is TGTGCCACCAGCAGAGATGGGACAGCTGGCTACACCTTC.

This clone was observed once. J is TRBJ2-1 and V is TRBV10-1; D is unresolved. V gave up 0 bases and J gave up 2 bases, with 11 bases separating them. This CDR3 contains 16 residues. Germline lookup yields CDR1 WNHNN and CDR2 SYGVQD (reference sequence). The CDR3 spells CASSESRPSTYNEQFF. The CDR3 bases are TGCGCCAGCAGTGAGTCGAGGCCCTCGACCTACAATGAGCAGTTCTTC.

V is TRBV18 and J is TRBJ2-1; 7 positions agree with TRBD1. The CDR3 spans 14 residues. Unmatched junction bases numbered 8, after V lost 4 bases and J lost 8 bases. The germline gives CDR1 KGHSH, CDR2 LQKENI. CDR3 sequence: CASSRDSIVYEQFF. The CDR3 DNA reads TGTGCCAGCTCACGGGACAGTATCGTCTATGAGCAGTTCTTC.